The 24 T cell receptor beta chains listed next were all sequenced from one sample in a study of blood T cell repertoires in COVID-19. Sequencing used immunoSEQ multiplex PCR; TCRdb keeps in-frame clones, though not all of them. The sample lists tens of thousands of clones, approximately 92% seen once, with approximately 0.37% in the top ten. The sequenced sample was peripheral blood. The receptors shown here come from a man aged 50 to 60 with COVID-19, enrolled during active disease.

The CDR3 protein is CASSQDLDTSYEQYF. Written as DNA, the CDR3 is TGTGCCAGCAGCCAAGATTTGGACACTTCCTACGAGCAGTACTTC. The chain combines TRBV4-2 with TRBJ2-7; tentative D call: TRBD1 (5 bases). Trimming cost V 0 bases and J 1 base, with 10 bases left between them. The CDR3 has 15 residues. Germline loops: CDR1 LGHNA, CDR2 YNFKEQ.

The V and J genes are TRBV19 and TRBJ2-1, with 9 bases fitting TRBD2. Germline V gene data show CDR1 as LNHDA and CDR2 as SQIVND (reference sequence). CDR3 length: 16 amino acids. With V trimmed by 5 bases and J by 7 bases, 12 bases remained unmatched. In DNA, the CDR3 is TGTGCCAGTAGTGTGAATAGGCGGGAGGGAGCGAATGAGCAGTTCTTC. Encoded protein: CASSVNRREGANEQFF.

This sequence joins TRBV25-1 and TRBJ2-7, with 7 bases fitting TRBD1. CDR3 length equals 12 residues. The V gene's germline CDR1 is MGHDK and CDR2 SYGVNS. The junction had 0 bases not matched to a gene; V was cut back by 4 bases and J by 3 bases. The CDR3 DNA is TGTGCCAGCAGTGGACAGGGCTACGAGCAGTACTTC. Translated: CASSGQGYEQYF.

The table lists this clone with a count of one. This rearrangement joins TRBV5-1 to TRBJ1-1; 7 bases line up with TRBD1. V lost 0 bases to trimming and J lost 5 bases; unmatched junction nucleotides: 7. The germline gives CDR1 SGHRS, CDR2 YFSETQ. The CDR3 totals 15 residues. CDR3 in amino acids: CASSLAGRGPTEAFF. In DNA, the CDR3 is TGCGCCAGCAGCTTGGCTGGTAGGGGGCCAACTGAAGCTTTCTTT. The entire variable domain, with the rest obtained from reference TRBV5-1 and TRBJ1-1, is as follows: KAGVTQTPRYLIKTRGQQVTLSCSPISGHRSVSWYQQTPGQGLQFLFEYFSETQRNKGNFPGRFSGRQFSNSRSEMNVSTLELGDSALYLCASSLAGRGPTEAFFGQGTRLTVV.

The rearrangement links TRBV18 to TRBJ2-2; D might be TRBD1 (5 bases). CDR3 length equals 17 residues. V was trimmed by 3 bases and J by 5 bases, leaving 19 bases between them. Germline values: CDR1 KGHSH, CDR2 LQKENI. CDR3 sequence (DNA): TGTGCCAGCTCACCGTACAGGTTAAGGGGATCGACCGGGGAGCTGTTTTTT. It is translated as CASSPYRLRGSTGELFF.

Details on this clone: This sample includes further DNA sequences coding for the same CDR3. The rearrangement links TRBV30 to TRBJ2-2; the D gene is possibly TRBD2 (7 bases). Germline V CDR1 and CDR2: GTSNPN, SVGIG (reference sequence). The CDR3 length is 17 residues. Between the trimmed V and J ends, which lost 3 bases and 0 bases, there was a span of 17 bases. The CDR3 DNA is TGTGCCTGGAGCTTCGCAGGGGACTACGCGAACACCGGGGAGCTGTTTTTT. Its protein is CAWSFAGDYANTGELFF.

The CDR3 nucleotides are TGTGCCAGCAACCCCAGGGGGAACGAGCAGTACTTC. Translating it yields CASNPRGNEQYF. The chain links TRBV6-5 to TRBJ2-7; 7 bases map to TRBD1. CDR3 size: 12 residues. Germline assignment: CDR1 MNHEY and CDR2 SVGAGI. V shed 7 bases, J shed 5 bases, and the junction held 5 bases outside the gene matches.

The V and J genes are TRBV20-1 and TRBJ2-2; D is possibly TRBD2 (6 bases). V lost 3 bases and J 5 bases, leaving 19 bases between the germline ends. The CDR3 totals 16 residues. CDR1 and CDR2 from the germline V gene are DFQATT and SNEGSKA (reference sequence). This CDR3 is CSASVLQTGRTGELFF. As DNA, the CDR3 is TGCAGTGCTAGTGTACTCCAAACGGGGAGGACCGGGGAGCTGTTTTTT.

The chain joins TRBV19 to TRBJ1-1, with TRBD1 as a possible D gene (5 bases). The CDR3 runs to 12 residues. Germline values: CDR1 LNHDA, CDR2 SQIVND (reference sequence). V lost 6 bases, J lost 8 bases, and 13 bases lay in between. The CDR3 reads CASSTQRGEAFF. CDR3 DNA sequence: TGTGCCAGTAGCACACAGCGGGGGGAAGCTTTCTTT.

V gene TRBV9 combines with J gene TRBJ2-3, with 13 nucleotides matching TRBD2. Unmatched junction bases numbered 13, after V lost 4 bases and J lost 8 bases. Germline V gene sequence: CDR1 SGDLS, CDR2 YYNGEE. The CDR3 has 17 amino acids. The CDR3 DNA reads TGTGCCAGCAGCCCACGGACTAGCGGGAGATCTCATGGTACGCAGTATTTT. Translation gives CASSPRTSGRSHGTQYF. Full variable domain (missing parts from reference TRBV9 and TRBJ2-3): DSGVTQTPKHLITATGQRVTLRCSPRSGDLSVYWYQQSLDQGLQFLIQYYNGEERAKGNILERFSAQQFPDLHSELNLSSLELGDSALYFCASSPRTSGRSHGTQYFGPGTRLTVL.

The sample holds one count of this clone. The chain joins TRBV7-9 to TRBJ2-3; 10 nucleotides agree with TRBD2. Trimming removed 5 bases from V and 5 bases from J; junction bases left unmatched: 16. From germline, CDR1 is SEHNR and CDR2 FQNEAQ (reference sequence). This CDR3 is built from 18 residues. The CDR3: CASSPASLAGVYGDTQYF. The CDR3 nucleotides are TGTGCCAGCAGCCCCGCCTCTCTAGCGGGAGTATACGGAGATACGCAGTATTTT.

The CDR3 nucleotides are TGTGCCAGCAGTTTTTACAGGGGACTCTCTGGAAACACCATATATTTT. Encoded protein: CASSFYRGLSGNTIYF. V and J are TRBV2 and TRBJ1-3, with 7 bases lining up with TRBD1. This CDR3 contains 16 residues. Trimming removed 5 bases from V and 0 bases from J; junction bases left unmatched: 7. CDR1 SNHLY and CDR2 FYNNEI come from the germline V gene.

This clone was seen only a few times. The genes are TRBV11-1 and TRBJ1-1; D is ambiguous. The CDR3 has 15 amino acids. CDR1 is SGHAT and CDR2 is FQDESV in the germline V gene (reference sequence). The V end was cut by 1 base, the J end by 2 bases, with 11 bases between. In DNA, the CDR3 is TGTGCCAGCAGCTTAGTTCGGGGAGTCAACACTGAAGCTTTCTTT. The encoded protein is CASSLVRGVNTEAFF.

This chain uses TRBV6-5 with TRBJ1-4; 7 nucleotides line up with TRBD1. Germline assignment: CDR1 MNHEY and CDR2 SVGAGI. This CDR3 has 15 amino acids. The V and J ends lost 2 bases and 3 bases, in that order; junction bases with no gene match: 3. The CDR3 here is CASSYHGTANEKLFF. CDR3 in DNA: TGTGCCAGCAGTTACCACGGGACAGCTAATGAAAAACTGTTTTTT.

V and J are TRBV19 and TRBJ2-2; 7 bases match TRBD1. Germline CDR1 is LNHDA and CDR2 is SQIVND (reference sequence). The CDR3 runs to 15 residues. Unmatched junction bases numbered 5, after V lost 3 bases and J lost 4 bases. The CDR3 coding sequence is TGTGCCAGTAGTATGGCTTCAGGGGGCACCGGGGAGCTGTTTTTT. Residues: CASSMASGGTGELFF. The whole variable domain, filled in from reference TRBV19 and TRBJ2-2, reads DGGITQSPKYLFRKEGQNVTLSCEQNLNHDAMYWYRQDPGQGLRLIYYSQIVNDFQKGDIAEGYSVSREKKESFPLTVTSAQKNPTAFYLCASSMASGGTGELFFGEGSRLTVL.

The table lists this clone with a few counts. CDR3 protein: CASSEWDRGTTYEQYF. Written as DNA, the CDR3 is TGTGCCAGCAGTGAGTGGGACAGGGGTACAACCTACGAGCAGTACTTC. The chain links TRBV6-1 to TRBJ2-7; 10 bases align to TRBD1. V gave up 3 bases and J gave up 2 bases; unmatched junction bases: 7. CDR3 length: 16 amino acids. Germline V gene lookup returns CDR1 MNHNS and CDR2 SASEGT.

Only one count was recorded for this clone. The CDR3 nucleotides are TGTGCCAGTAGTAAAGGGAGGAGGGGGCTTGATGGCTACACCTTC. Its translation is CASSKGRRGLDGYTF. The chain employs TRBV19 and TRBJ1-2, with TRBD1 identical over 7 bases. V shed 4 bases and J 6 bases; nucleotides not matched to a gene: 11. Germline-derived CDR1 and CDR2 are LNHDA and SQIVND (reference sequence). The CDR3 consists of 15 residues.

The V call is TRBV11-2, the J call TRBJ2-2; D is perhaps TRBD1 (6 bases). The CDR3 is 16 residues long. Germline lookup yields CDR1 SGHAT and CDR2 FQNNGV. Trimming removed 5 bases from V and 1 base from J, with 14 bases in between. CDR3 region: CASSRLQGRNTGELFF. CDR3 coding DNA: TGTGCCAGCAGCCGCTTACAGGGAAGGAACACCGGGGAGCTGTTTTTT.

V gene TRBV4-1 combines with J gene TRBJ1-4; the match to TRBD1 covers 7 bases. After removal of 4 bases from V and 1 base from J, the junction contained 6 bases not matched to a gene. The CDR3 consists of 16 residues. Per the germline V gene, CDR1 is MGHRA and CDR2 is YSYEKL. The DNA of the CDR3 is TGCGCCAGCAGCCGGAGTAACAGGGGAACTAATGAAAAACTGTTTTTT. This translates into CASSRSNRGTNEKLFF.

This chain connects TRBV7-9 to TRBJ2-1; a possible D gene is TRBD1 (6 bases). CDR3 size: 15 residues. CDR1 is SEHNR and CDR2 is FQNEAQ in the germline V gene (reference sequence). The V end was cut by 1 base, the J end by 8 bases, with 15 bases between. Here the CDR3 reads CASSLGTPGDDEQFF. In DNA, the CDR3 is TGTGCCAGCAGCTTAGGCACCCCAGGGGATGATGAGCAGTTCTTC.

The rearrangement joins TRBV6-1 to TRBJ1-2, with 7 bases that match TRBD1. Germline CDR1 reads MNHNS; CDR2 reads SASEGT. V lost 2 bases, J lost 4 bases, and 4 bases stayed unmatched. The CDR3 consists of 14 residues. Here the CDR3 DNA reads TGTGCCAGCAGTGAACAGACAGGGCCCTATGGCTACACCTTC. It encodes CASSEQTGPYGYTF.

The chain couples TRBV5-8 to TRBJ2-7; D might be TRBD1 (5 bases). The CDR3 spans 15 residues. Per germline, CDR1 SGHTS and CDR2 YDEGEE. V lost 2 bases, J lost 4 bases, and 16 bases lay in between. Here the CDR3 reads CASSLSTLKGYEQYF. The CDR3 DNA sequence: TGTGCCAGCAGCTTAAGTACCCTTAAGGGGTACGAGCAGTACTTC.

The V gene is TRBV7-2, the J gene TRBJ2-3; D uncertain. The length of the CDR3 is 14 residues. The V end was cut by 0 bases, the J end by 5 bases, with 9 bases between. The germline CDR1 and CDR2 sequences are SGHTA and FQGNSA. CDR3 sequence (DNA): TGTGCCAGCAGCTTAGCGAACTTGCAAGATACGCAGTATTTT. This encodes CASSLANLQDTQYF.

CDR3 nucleotides: TGTGCCAGCAGCCAAGTGCCCCAACAGACCGGGGAGCTGTTTTTT. Translated, it gives CASSQVPQQTGELFF. This chain links TRBV14 with TRBJ2-2; unclear D gene. Germline V gene lookup returns CDR1 SGHDN and CDR2 FVKESK. CDR3 size: 15 residues. V was trimmed by 1 base and J by 5 bases, leaving 11 bases between them.